These T cell receptor beta chains were read from a single sample in a study of T cell changes during pregnancy in multiple sclerosis. This table comes from immunoSEQ multiplex PCR, and its TCRdb copy is limited to in-frame clones, with some not included. Of about 8,500 clones detected, roughly nine tenths appear once; the ten largest clones hold roughly a tenth. This specimen was CD8+ T cells from peripheral blood mononuclear cells, taken in the first trimester of pregnancy. These receptors were collected from a female donor in good health, enrolled as a control in a pregnancy study. The CDR3 runs from the conserved cysteine through the conserved F or W. D genes are given only for firm matches. Rows may omit the clone size; those that give it use once, few, many or a size class.

TGTGCCAGCAGTGAAAGGTCCGGGCGGCCGCGGGCCGACTACGAGCAGTACTTC,CASSERSGRPRADYEQYF,TRBJ2-7,-,TRBV6-1,-
TGTGCCAGCAGCAACTACAGGGACCTATGGCCAGATACGCAGTATTTT,CASSNYRDLWPDTQYF,TRBJ2-3,-,TRBV5-6,-
TGTGCCAGCAGTTTAGGGCAGGGCTCATTTAGGCAGTACTTC,CASSLGQGSFRQYF,TRBJ2-5,once,TRBV27,-
TGTGCCAGCAGCTTAGCGACAGATTACACCGGGGAGCTGTTTTTT,CASSLATDYTGELFF,TRBJ2-2,once,TRBV7-6,-
TGTGCCAGCAGCTTAGTAGGAGCTGACTCTGGAAACACCATATATTTT,CASSLVGADSGNTIYF,TRBJ1-3,-,TRBV11-2,-
TGTGCCACTCAAGCGGTACACACAGATACGCAGTATTTT,CATQAVHTDTQYF,TRBJ2-3,-,TRBV10-3,-
TGTGCCAGTAGTATTGGACAGGCGGGTGGAGCCAATCAGCCCCAGCATTTT,CASSIGQAGGANQPQHF,TRBJ1-5,-,TRBV19,TRBD1
TGTGCCAGCAGCCCCCGGGAGGACGAGCAGTACTTC,CASSPREDEQYF,TRBJ2-7,once,TRBV9,TRBD2
TGTGCCAGCAGCTTAAGGGGGTCGGGTACGCAGTATTTT,CASSLRGSGTQYF,TRBJ2-3,-,TRBV7-2,-
TGTGCCAGCGGGCCCCAGGGAACTGAAGCTTTCTTT,CASGPQGTEAFF,TRBJ1-1,few,TRBV19,-
TGTGCCAGCAGTGAGTTAGCGGGAGGGGCAGATACGCAGTATTTT,CASSELAGGADTQYF,TRBJ2-3,-,TRBV6-1,TRBD2
TGTGCCAGCAGCTTAGAGTGGCAGGGCAGCACTGAAGCTTTCTTT,CASSLEWQGSTEAFF,TRBJ1-1,-,TRBV7-2,-
TGTGCCAGCAGCCAAGGGCAGGCCCCCTACGAGCAGTACTTC,CASSQGQAPYEQYF,TRBJ2-7,-,TRBV14,-
TGTGCCAGTAGTATAGGGGGAGAACCCTACAATGAGCAGTTCTTC,CASSIGGEPYNEQFF,TRBJ2-1,large,TRBV19,-
TGCGCCAGCAGCCCTCGGGGGATAGTAGCTGAAGCTTTCTTT,CASSPRGIVAEAFF,TRBJ1-1,-,TRBV4-1,-
TGTGCCAGCAGTTACTCTGGGGAGTCGACCTATGGCTACACCTTC,CASSYSGESTYGYTF,TRBJ1-2,-,TRBV6-5,-
TGCAGCGTTGAAGAAGCCCCTAGCGGGGACTATGGCTACACCTTC,CSVEEAPSGDYGYTF,TRBJ1-2,medium-sized,TRBV29-1,-
TGCGCCAGCAGCCAAGATTTGGGGGGGCTTACTGAAGCTTTCTTT,CASSQDLGGLTEAFF,TRBJ1-1,-,TRBV4-1,-
TGTGCCTGGAACCCACCTCAGGGCGCCTATGGCTACACCTTC,CAWNPPQGAYGYTF,TRBJ1-2,-,TRBV30,-
TGTGCCAGCAGATTACAGGGGACTAGCAGTCCGACCCAGTACTTC,CASRLQGTSSPTQYF,TRBJ2-5,once,TRBV28,TRBD2
TGTGCCAGCTCTGGACAGGGGGCCTACGAGCAGTACTTC,CASSGQGAYEQYF,TRBJ2-7,once,TRBV27,TRBD1
TGTGCCAGCAGCTTAGTTGCTAGCGGAGGCTACGAGCAGTACTTC,CASSLVASGGYEQYF,TRBJ2-7,-,TRBV11-2,TRBD2
TGTGCCAGCAGCCCATTATCCCGACAGCACAATGAGCAGTTCTTC,CASSPLSRQHNEQFF,TRBJ2-1,-,TRBV14,-
TGTGCCAGTAGTCCCCCGGGGGGGGCTCAGCCCCAGCATTTT,CASSPPGGAQPQHF,TRBJ1-5,-,TRBV19,-
TGTGCCAGCCACAAGTCAGGGGACACCGGGGAGCTGTTTTTT,CASHKSGDTGELFF,TRBJ2-2,-,TRBV6-1,-
TGCAGCGCCAGGACTAGCGGGGACACCGGGGAGCTGTTTTTT,CSARTSGDTGELFF,TRBJ2-2,-,TRBV29-1,TRBD2
TGTGCCAGCAGCTTAGGACAGGGGGCTCTTCACGAGCAGTACTTC,CASSLGQGALHEQYF,TRBJ2-7,-,TRBV7-9,TRBD1
TGCAGCGTTGAAGAGCGGGGGGGGTATCGAGAGACCCAGTACTTC,CSVEERGGYRETQYF,TRBJ2-5,-,TRBV29-1,TRBD2
TGTGCCAGCACTGGGCAAAAAGAGACCCAGTACTTC,CASTGQKETQYF,TRBJ2-5,-,TRBV6-6,-
TGTGCCAGCAGTTCATTACAGAGAAACACCGGGGAGCTGTTTTTT,CASSSLQRNTGELFF,TRBJ2-2,-,TRBV27,-
TGTGCCTGGAGTGATACGGGGGTTGGTGAGCAGTTCTTC,CAWSDTGVGEQFF,TRBJ2-1,once,TRBV30,-
TGTGCCAGCAGCTTTGACTACGGCGGGACCGGGGAGCTGTTTTTT,CASSFDYGGTGELFF,TRBJ2-2,-,TRBV2,-
TGTGCCATTGGACAGGGGGAAAGAGAGCAGTACTTC,CAIGQGEREQYF,TRBJ2-7,-,TRBV2,TRBD1
TGTGCCAGCAGTTACCTGGCGGAGTCGGGTTACGAGCAGTACTTC,CASSYLAESGYEQYF,TRBJ2-7,-,TRBV6-5,-
TGTGCCACCAGCAGAGATTCGTCTAGCGGATTCACAGATACGCAGTATTTT,CATSRDSSSGFTDTQYF,TRBJ2-3,-,TRBV15,TRBD2
TGCGCCAGCAGCCAGAGGCGCGGCGGCGTCTCCTACAATGAGCAGTTCTTC,CASSQRRGGVSYNEQFF,TRBJ2-1,-,TRBV4-1,-
TGTGCCAGCAGCCAAGGGAGGCGGACTAATGAGCAGTTCTTC,CASSQGRRTNEQFF,TRBJ2-1,-,TRBV14,-
TGTGCCAGCAGCCAAGTCAGGGGTAATGAAAAACTGTTTTTT,CASSQVRGNEKLFF,TRBJ1-4,once,TRBV14,-
TGTGCCAGCAGCCCGTCCCCGTACGAGCAGTACTTC,CASSPSPYEQYF,TRBJ2-7,-,TRBV7-9,-
TGTGCCAGCAGTACTAGACAGGGGGCGGCCACTGAAGCTTTCTTT,CASSTRQGAATEAFF,TRBJ1-1,-,TRBV2,TRBD1
TGTGCCAGCAGCTCGGACAGACACACTGAAGCTTTCTTT,CASSSDRHTEAFF,TRBJ1-1,-,TRBV11-3,-
TGCAGCGTTGAACTAGCGGGGGATTACTACGAGCAGTACTTC,CSVELAGDYYEQYF,TRBJ2-7,-,TRBV29-1,TRBD2
TGTGCCAGCCAAGGACAGATGAACACTGAAGCTTTCTTT,CASQGQMNTEAFF,TRBJ1-1,once,TRBV13,-
TGTGCCAGCTCACCCTCGGGACAGACCCACACCGGGGAGCTGTTTTTT,CASSPSGQTHTGELFF,TRBJ2-2,-,TRBV18,TRBD1
TGTGCCAGCAGTTACATCTCGGGGAACAATGAGCAGTTCTTC,CASSYISGNNEQFF,TRBJ2-1,few,TRBV6-5,-
TGTGCCAGCAGCGCGACCCCAGGGGAAGGGGCCAACGTCCTGACTTTC,CASSATPGEGANVLTF,TRBJ2-6,-,TRBV4-2,-
TGTGCCAGCAGAGGCGGGGCGGCGCGACAGGCCAAAAACATTCAGTACTTC,CASRGGAARQAKNIQYF,TRBJ2-4,-,TRBV28,-
TGCAGCGTTCCAAGGCCCCGGGACAGCGTCTATGGCTACACCTTC,CSVPRPRDSVYGYTF,TRBJ1-2,-,TRBV29-1,TRBD1
TGTGCCGCCCTTCTGATCAGGGGTTATGGCTACACCTTC,CAALLIRGYGYTF,TRBJ1-2,-,TRBV18,-
TGTGCCAGCGTCCGGGGGAGGTTATTAGGCACTGAAGCTTTCTTT,CASVRGRLLGTEAFF,TRBJ1-1,medium-sized,TRBV6-5,-
TGTGCCAGCAGCCAAGACCGGGGTTCCCAAGAGACCCAGTACTTC,CASSQDRGSQETQYF,TRBJ2-5,-,TRBV4-2,-